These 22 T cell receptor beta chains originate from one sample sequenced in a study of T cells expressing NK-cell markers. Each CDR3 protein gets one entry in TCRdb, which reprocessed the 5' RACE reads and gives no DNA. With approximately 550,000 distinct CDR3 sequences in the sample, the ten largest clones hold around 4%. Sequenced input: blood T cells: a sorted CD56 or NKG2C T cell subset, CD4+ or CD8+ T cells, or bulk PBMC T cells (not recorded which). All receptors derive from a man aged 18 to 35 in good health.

CDR3 sequence reads: CASSRVLPTTEAFF. The gene calls are TRBV11-2 and TRBJ1-1. CDR1 and CDR2 from the germline V gene are SGHAT and FQNNGV. The CDR3 is made up of 14 amino acids. Full variable domain (outside the CDR3, taken from reference TRBV11-2 and TRBJ1-1): EAGVAQSPRYKIIEKRQSVAFWCNPISGHATLYWYQQILGQGPKLLIQFQNNGVVDDSQLPKDRFSAERLKGVDSTLKIQPAKLEDSAVYLCASSRVLPTTEAFFGQGTRLTVV.

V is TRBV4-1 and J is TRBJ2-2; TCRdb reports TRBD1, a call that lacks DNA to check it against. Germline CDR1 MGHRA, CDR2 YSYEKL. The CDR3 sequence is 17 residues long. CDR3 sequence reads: CASSQDPGRGNTGELFF.

The CDR3 loop is CASSLRDRGQETQYF. The gene calls are TRBV12-3 or TRBV12-4 and TRBJ2-5; the D call from TCRdb, TRBD1, cannot be confirmed without DNA. There are 15 residues in the CDR3.

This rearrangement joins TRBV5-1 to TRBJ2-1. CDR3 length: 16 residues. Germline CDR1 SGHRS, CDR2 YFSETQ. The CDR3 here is CASSPPRAGVYNEQFF.

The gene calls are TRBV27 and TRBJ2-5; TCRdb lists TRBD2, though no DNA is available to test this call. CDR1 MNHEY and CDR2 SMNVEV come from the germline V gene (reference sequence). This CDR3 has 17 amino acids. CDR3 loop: CASSSSRWARGKETQYF.

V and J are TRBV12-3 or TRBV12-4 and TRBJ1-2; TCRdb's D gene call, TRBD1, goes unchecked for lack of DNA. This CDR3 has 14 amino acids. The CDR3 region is CASSFPGRTYGYTF.

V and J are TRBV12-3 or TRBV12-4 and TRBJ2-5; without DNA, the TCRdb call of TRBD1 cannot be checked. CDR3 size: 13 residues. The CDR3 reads CASNLSGAKTQYF.

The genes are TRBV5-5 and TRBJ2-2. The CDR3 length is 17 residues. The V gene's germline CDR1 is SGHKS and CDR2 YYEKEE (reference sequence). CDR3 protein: CASSLEVVGANTGELFF.

The CDR3 sequence is CASSTSGSRYNEQFF. V gene TRBV7-9 combines with J gene TRBJ2-1. The length of the CDR3 is 15 residues. The V gene's germline CDR1 is SEHNR and CDR2 FQNEAQ (reference sequence).

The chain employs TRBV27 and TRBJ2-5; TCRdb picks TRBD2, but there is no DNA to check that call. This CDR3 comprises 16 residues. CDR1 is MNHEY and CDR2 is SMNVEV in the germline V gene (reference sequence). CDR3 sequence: CASRGLAGGRAETQYF.

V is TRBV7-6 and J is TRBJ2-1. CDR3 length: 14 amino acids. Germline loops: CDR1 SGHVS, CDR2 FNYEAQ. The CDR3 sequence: CASSIAGVGNEQFF.

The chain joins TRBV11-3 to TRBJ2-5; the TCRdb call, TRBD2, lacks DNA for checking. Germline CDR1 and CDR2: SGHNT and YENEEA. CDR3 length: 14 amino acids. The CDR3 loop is CASSTAGGEETQYF.

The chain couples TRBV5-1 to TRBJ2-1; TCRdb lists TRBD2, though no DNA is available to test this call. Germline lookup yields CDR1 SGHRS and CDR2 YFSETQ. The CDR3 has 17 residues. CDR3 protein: CASSPNPGGRAIHEQFF.

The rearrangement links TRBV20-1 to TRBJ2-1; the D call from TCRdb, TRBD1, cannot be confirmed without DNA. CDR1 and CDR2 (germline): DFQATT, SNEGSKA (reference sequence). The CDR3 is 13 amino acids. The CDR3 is CSAMDRVYPEQFF.

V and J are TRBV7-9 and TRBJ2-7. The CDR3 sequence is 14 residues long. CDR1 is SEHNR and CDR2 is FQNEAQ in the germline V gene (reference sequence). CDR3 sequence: CASRPTGYTYEQYF.

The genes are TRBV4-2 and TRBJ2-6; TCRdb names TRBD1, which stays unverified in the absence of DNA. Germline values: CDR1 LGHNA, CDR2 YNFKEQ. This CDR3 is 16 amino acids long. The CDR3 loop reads CASSQETGTGANVLTF.

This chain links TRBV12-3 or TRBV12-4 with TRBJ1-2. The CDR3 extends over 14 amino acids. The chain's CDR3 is CASSLMGRGNGYTF.

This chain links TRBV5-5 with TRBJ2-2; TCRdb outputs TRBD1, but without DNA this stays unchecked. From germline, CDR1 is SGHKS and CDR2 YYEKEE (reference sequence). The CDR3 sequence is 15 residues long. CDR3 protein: CASSFIQGATGELFF.

The CDR3 spells CASSPGSAGALYNEQFF. This sequence joins TRBV5-1 and TRBJ2-1; with no DNA, the TCRdb D assignment of TRBD2 cannot be verified. The CDR3 runs to 17 residues. The germline V gene has CDR1 SGHRS and CDR2 YFSETQ.

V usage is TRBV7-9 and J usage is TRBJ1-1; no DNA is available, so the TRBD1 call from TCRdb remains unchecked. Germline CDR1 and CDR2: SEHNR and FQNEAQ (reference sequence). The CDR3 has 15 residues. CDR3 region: CASREKPGGGAEAFF.

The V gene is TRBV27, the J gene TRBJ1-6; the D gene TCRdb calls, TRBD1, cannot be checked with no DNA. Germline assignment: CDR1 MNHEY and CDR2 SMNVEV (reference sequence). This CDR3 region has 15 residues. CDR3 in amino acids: CASSTSRDRSSPLHF.

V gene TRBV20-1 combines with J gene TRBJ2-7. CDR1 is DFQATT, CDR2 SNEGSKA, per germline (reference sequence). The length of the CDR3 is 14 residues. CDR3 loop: CSANQERESYEQYF.